This T cell receptor (beta chain) was recovered during a study of blood T cell repertoires in COVID-19 (dated by TCRdb to about 2020). Study-level background: The collaborator samples originated in the United States, Italy and Spain and spanned the acute and convalescent phases of COVID-19. Samples came from the ongoing ImmuneRACE study (first 160 participants) plus 1,254 subjects from 6 global collaborators. Sample metadata almost always included a de-identified subject ID, COVID-19 status, age in years and sex. The dataset comprised deeply sampled blood TCRbeta repertoires from subjects exposed to, actively infected with, or recovered from COVID-19. Where HLA class I and class II types were available, the types were taken from metadata supplied by the sample provider, not from assay-based typing. The material from the prospective study consisted of cDNA or gDNA derived from T cells, B-cell-depleted T cells, or PBMCs. The repertoires were released in a freely available public database meant as a resource for research on the immune response to SARS-CoV-2.

TCRbeta CDR3 regions were amplified from genomic DNA by means of the immunoSEQ Assay, a bias-controlled multiplex PCR. Turning to the authors' computational methods: The number of nucleated cells in each sample was estimated from the amplification of reference gene primers within the assay. To quantify the absolute abundance of each unique TCRbeta CDR3 rearrangement, sequence reads were collapsed and filtered. Productive Simpson clonality was computed per sample as the square root of Simpson's diversity index over productive rearrangements. What TCRdb holds here is the immuneACCESS table cut down to in-frame rearrangements. Part of the clones is not present; checked against another copy, under half of the missing clones reflect an unresolved V gene, and the others are unexplained. That table is the source of V, J and clone size, and D and trimming were worked out from the DNA. This sample lists hundreds of thousands of clones; 70% to 90% were detected once. The ten largest clones add up to about 7% of the sample.

Taken from cysteine to phenylalanine, the CDR3 has 18 residues. Only CDR3 DNA is held: 54 bases, read in frame from base 1. From the germline V gene, CDR1 is MDHEN and CDR2 is SYDVKM. Germline trimming: 3 bases from V, 3 bases from J; junction bases outside gene matches: 13. A second Seattle source provided samples from volunteer blood donors who had recovered from COVID-19. Each collaborating institution followed its own protocols to collect whole blood in K2EDTA tubes. Collaborator samples were shipped for TCRbeta analysis as frozen whole blood, isolated PBMCs, or DNA extracted from either sample type. About this clone itself: Its antigen has not been determined. It has no much larger one-base neighbor in the sample; base qualities were not kept.

Broad study findings and their caveats: The quantity of clinical and demographic metadata differed by source and by participant and was supplied without curation.

Rearrangement joined TRBV28 to TRBJ2-1; 8 central bases correspond to TRBD2. The receptor was isolated from a woman in her twenties or thirties who had recovered from COVID-19. Sequencing was carried out using peripheral blood. The DNA is TGTGCCAGCAGTTTGGGGCGCGACGCGGGGGGCTACTACAATGAGCAGTTCTTC. This codes for CASSLGRDAGGYYNEQFF. Supplemented by the reference TRBV28 and TRBJ2-1 proteins around the CDR3, the complete variable domain is DVKVTQSSRYLVKRTGEKVFLECVQDMDHENMFWYRQDPGLGLRLIYFSYDVKMKEKGDIPEGYSVSREKKERFSLILESASTNQTSMYLCASSLGRDAGGYYNEQFFGPGTRLTVL.